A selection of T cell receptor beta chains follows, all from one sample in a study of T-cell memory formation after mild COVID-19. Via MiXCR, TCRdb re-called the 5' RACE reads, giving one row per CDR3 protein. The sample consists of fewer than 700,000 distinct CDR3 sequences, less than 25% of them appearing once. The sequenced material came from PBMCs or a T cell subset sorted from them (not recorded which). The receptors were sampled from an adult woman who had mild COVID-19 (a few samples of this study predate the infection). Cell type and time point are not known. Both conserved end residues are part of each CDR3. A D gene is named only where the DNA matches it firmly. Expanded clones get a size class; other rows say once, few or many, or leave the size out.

CDR3 protein: CASSGTSGGVADTQYF; CDR3 DNA: TGTGCCAGCAGTGGGACTAGCGGGGGGGTCGCAGATACGCAGTATTTT; V gene: TRBV12-3/TRBV12-4; clone size: .; J gene: TRBJ2-3; D gene: TRBD2
CDR3 protein: CASSFRQANEQFF; CDR3 DNA: TGTGCCAGCAGCTTCCGTCAGGCCAATGAGCAGTTCTTC; V gene: TRBV7-2; clone size: .; J gene: TRBJ2-1; D gene: .
CDR3 protein: CASSLEGTGRHQPQHF; CDR3 DNA: TGTGCCAGCAGCTTAGAGGGGACAGGGAGGCATCAGCCCCAGCATTTT; V gene: TRBV7-9; clone size: many; J gene: TRBJ1-5; D gene: TRBD1
CDR3 protein: CASSLEAVGEQYF; CDR3 DNA: TGTGCCAGCAGCTTAGAGGCGGTCGGAGAGCAGTACTTC; V gene: TRBV7-2; clone size: few; J gene: TRBJ2-7; D gene: .
CDR3 protein: CASSYSGGNNQPQHF; CDR3 DNA: TGTGCCAGCAGTTACTCGGGGGGGAACAATCAGCCCCAGCATTTT; V gene: TRBV6-2/TRBV6-3; clone size: .; J gene: TRBJ1-5; D gene: .
CDR3 protein: CASSAQGQHEQFF; CDR3 DNA: TGCGCCAGCAGCGCCCAGGGTCAGCATGAGCAGTTCTTC; V gene: TRBV5-1; clone size: .; J gene: TRBJ2-1; D gene: .
CDR3 protein: CASSASGGVPEQFF; CDR3 DNA: TGCGCCAGCAGTGCCAGCGGGGGGGTCCCTGAGCAGTTCTTC; V gene: TRBV5-1; clone size: .; J gene: TRBJ2-1; D gene: TRBD2
CDR3 protein: CASSGPSLAVGADTQYF; CDR3 DNA: TGTGCCAGCAGTGGACCCTCACTAGCGGTGGGCGCAGATACGCAGTATTTT; V gene: TRBV2; clone size: .; J gene: TRBJ2-3; D gene: TRBD2
CDR3 protein: CSAVSPGDPYEQYF; CDR3 DNA: TGCAGTGCCGTTTCTCCAGGGGACCCCTACGAGCAGTACTTC; V gene: TRBV20-1; clone size: .; J gene: TRBJ2-7; D gene: .
CDR3 protein: CASSLILAGSHNEQFF; CDR3 DNA: TGTGCCAGCAGTTTAATTCTAGCGGGATCTCACAATGAGCAGTTCTTC; V gene: TRBV27; clone size: few; J gene: TRBJ2-1; D gene: TRBD2
CDR3 protein: CASSQDLWEGQEDGYTF; CDR3 DNA: TGTGCCAGCAGCCAAGATTTATGGGAAGGACAGGAGGATGGCTACACCTTC; V gene: TRBV4-2; clone size: .; J gene: TRBJ1-2; D gene: TRBD1
CDR3 protein: CASSFGLAGAADTQYF; CDR3 DNA: TGTGCCAGCAGCTTCGGACTAGCGGGAGCAGCAGATACGCAGTATTTT; V gene: TRBV7-8; clone size: .; J gene: TRBJ2-3; D gene: TRBD2
CDR3 protein: CSARGRPGQGDNEQFF; CDR3 DNA: TGCAGTGCTAGAGGTCGCCCGGGACAGGGTGACAATGAGCAGTTCTTC; V gene: TRBV20-1; clone size: .; J gene: TRBJ2-1; D gene: TRBD1
CDR3 protein: CASSLGHGSIGELFF; CDR3 DNA: TGCGCCAGCAGCTTGGGCCATGGGTCCATCGGGGAGCTGTTTTTT; V gene: TRBV5-1; clone size: few; J gene: TRBJ2-2; D gene: .
CDR3 protein: CASSLDGGRTGELFF; CDR3 DNA: TGTGCCAGCAGCTTGGACGGAGGTAGAACCGGGGAGCTGTTTTTT; V gene: TRBV5-5; clone size: .; J gene: TRBJ2-2; D gene: .
CDR3 protein: CASSPQGAMGQPQHF; CDR3 DNA: TGCGCCAGCAGCCCACAGGGGGCCATGGGTCAGCCCCAGCATTTT; V gene: TRBV5-1; clone size: few; J gene: TRBJ1-5; D gene: TRBD1
CDR3 protein: CATQGTPHTDTQYF; CDR3 DNA: TGTGCCACACAGGGCACTCCGCACACAGATACGCAGTATTTT; V gene: TRBV24-1; clone size: .; J gene: TRBJ2-3; D gene: .
CDR3 protein: CAWSVRTSGMYGYTF; CDR3 DNA: TGTGCCTGGAGTGTACGGACATCGGGGATGTATGGCTACACCTTC; V gene: TRBV30; clone size: .; J gene: TRBJ1-2; D gene: .
CDR3 protein: CSARVPPSDRASYEQYF; CDR3 DNA: TGCAGTGCTAGAGTCCCACCCTCAGACAGGGCCTCCTACGAGCAGTACTTC; V gene: TRBV20-1; clone size: .; J gene: TRBJ2-7; D gene: TRBD1
CDR3 protein: CASSQDRRQGTGELFF; CDR3 DNA: TGTGCCAGCAGCCAAGATCGAAGGCAAGGCACCGGGGAGCTGTTTTTT; V gene: TRBV4-2; clone size: many; J gene: TRBJ2-2; D gene: .
CDR3 protein: CSVLTSGSTDTQYF; CDR3 DNA: TGCAGTGTTCTAACTAGCGGGAGCACAGATACGCAGTATTTT; V gene: TRBV20-1; clone size: few; J gene: TRBJ2-3; D gene: TRBD2
CDR3 protein: CSAREVGRGAGNQPQHF; CDR3 DNA: TGCAGTGCTAGAGAGGTCGGCAGGGGAGCGGGCAATCAGCCCCAGCATTTT; V gene: TRBV20-1; clone size: .; J gene: TRBJ1-5; D gene: .
CDR3 protein: CAGKRTVVDF; CDR3 DNA: TGTGCCGGAAAGAGGACGGTTGTGGACTTC; V gene: TRBV2; clone size: .; J gene: TRBJ2-7; D gene: .
CDR3 protein: CASSQDGGLETQYF; CDR3 DNA: TGTGCCAGCAGCCAAGATGGGGGCCTAGAGACCCAGTACTTC; V gene: TRBV4-2; clone size: .; J gene: TRBJ2-5; D gene: .
CDR3 protein: CASSQAEGGYTF; CDR3 DNA: TGTGCCAGCAGCCAAGCGGAGGGTGGCTACACCTTC; V gene: TRBV3-1; clone size: .; J gene: TRBJ1-2; D gene: .
CDR3 protein: CASSNSWQVSGTDTQYF; CDR3 DNA: TGTGCCAGCAGCAACAGCTGGCAGGTTTCCGGGACAGATACGCAGTATTTT; V gene: TRBV6-4; clone size: .; J gene: TRBJ2-3; D gene: .
CDR3 protein: CASGLGGVRTEAFF; CDR3 DNA: TGTGCTAGTGGTTTGGGGGGGGTACGTACTGAAGCTTTCTTT; V gene: TRBV12-5; clone size: .; J gene: TRBJ1-1; D gene: .
CDR3 protein: CASSFQPGTGENNQPQHF; CDR3 DNA: TGTGCCAGCAGCTTTCAACCCGGGACAGGGGAGAACAATCAGCCCCAGCATTTT; V gene: TRBV7-9; clone size: .; J gene: TRBJ1-5; D gene: TRBD1
CDR3 protein: CASSFGPNEPQHF; CDR3 DNA: TGCGCCAGCAGCTTCGGGCCGAACGAGCCCCAGCATTTT; V gene: TRBV5-1; clone size: .; J gene: TRBJ1-5; D gene: .
CDR3 protein: CASRPTVGGGNQPQHF; CDR3 DNA: TGTGCCAGCAGACCGACAGTGGGAGGAGGCAATCAGCCCCAGCATTTT; V gene: TRBV12-3/TRBV12-4; clone size: .; J gene: TRBJ1-5; D gene: .
CDR3 protein: CASSNRTTGELFF; CDR3 DNA: TGTGCCAGCAGCAACAGGACCACCGGGGAGCTGTTTTTT; V gene: TRBV12-3/TRBV12-4; clone size: .; J gene: TRBJ2-2; D gene: .
CDR3 protein: CASSFQIYTEAFF; CDR3 DNA: TGTGCCAGCAGCTTCCAGATCTACACTGAAGCTTTCTTT; V gene: TRBV7-2; clone size: .; J gene: TRBJ1-1; D gene: .
CDR3 protein: CASTLAGTAMMNTEAFF; CDR3 DNA: TGTGCCAGCACCCTCGCCGGGACAGCGATGATGAACACTGAAGCTTTCTTT; V gene: TRBV19; clone size: few; J gene: TRBJ1-1; D gene: TRBD1
CDR3 protein: CASSRSVTNQPQHF; CDR3 DNA: TGTGCCAGCAGCCGATCGGTAACCAATCAGCCCCAGCATTTT; V gene: TRBV3-1; clone size: .; J gene: TRBJ1-5; D gene: .
CDR3 protein: CATSRDGNRVGNGYTF; CDR3 DNA: TGTGCCACCAGCAGAGATGGAAACAGGGTCGGGAATGGCTACACCTTC; V gene: TRBV15; clone size: .; J gene: TRBJ1-2; D gene: .
CDR3 protein: CASSASGNRYEQYF; CDR3 DNA: TGTGCCAGCAGCGCTAGCGGGAATAGGTACGAGCAGTACTTC; V gene: TRBV7-9; clone size: .; J gene: TRBJ2-7; D gene: TRBD2
CDR3 protein: CASSYRDSIYEQYF; CDR3 DNA: TGTGCCAGCAGTTACAGGGACAGTATCTACGAGCAGTACTTC; V gene: TRBV6-2/TRBV6-3; clone size: .; J gene: TRBJ2-7; D gene: TRBD1
CDR3 protein: CASGTSLLYNEQFF; CDR3 DNA: TGTGCCAGCGGGACTAGCCTTCTGTACAATGAGCAGTTCTTC; V gene: TRBV6-1; clone size: once; J gene: TRBJ2-1; D gene: TRBD2
CDR3 protein: CASSQQRLANPSTDTQYF; CDR3 DNA: TGTGCCAGCAGCCAACAGCGACTGGCGAACCCAAGCACAGATACGCAGTATTTT; V gene: TRBV5-5; clone size: few; J gene: TRBJ2-3; D gene: .
CDR3 protein: CASRLADSYNEQFF; CDR3 DNA: TGTGCCAGCAGACTAGCGGACTCCTACAATGAGCAGTTCTTC; V gene: TRBV2; clone size: .; J gene: TRBJ2-1; D gene: TRBD2
CDR3 protein: CAWEEQGGQPQHF; CDR3 DNA: TGTGCCTGGGAGGAACAAGGGGGTCAGCCCCAGCATTTT; V gene: TRBV30; clone size: many; J gene: TRBJ1-5; D gene: .
CDR3 protein: CASSLLGTAYNEQFF; CDR3 DNA: TGCGCCAGCAGCTTACTGGGGACAGCATACAATGAGCAGTTCTTC; V gene: TRBV5-1; clone size: many; J gene: TRBJ2-1; D gene: TRBD1
CDR3 protein: CSARKRDGLQETQYF; CDR3 DNA: TGCAGTGCTAGAAAGCGGGATGGTCTCCAAGAGACCCAGTACTTC; V gene: TRBV20-1; clone size: .; J gene: TRBJ2-5; D gene: TRBD2
CDR3 protein: CASSRARATSNQPQHF; CDR3 DNA: TGTGCCAGCAGCAGGGCGAGGGCCACGAGCAATCAGCCCCAGCATTTT; V gene: TRBV12-3/TRBV12-4; clone size: .; J gene: TRBJ1-5; D gene: .
CDR3 protein: CATSSERTDTQYF; CDR3 DNA: TGTGCCACCAGCAGTGAACGAACAGATACGCAGTATTTT; V gene: TRBV15; clone size: .; J gene: TRBJ2-3; D gene: .
CDR3 protein: CASTPSEEETQYF; CDR3 DNA: TGTGCCAGCACCCCTTCTGAAGAAGAGACCCAGTACTTC; V gene: TRBV12-3/TRBV12-4; clone size: many; J gene: TRBJ2-5; D gene: .
CDR3 protein: CSARGQGSADTQYF; CDR3 DNA: TGCAGTGCTAGGGGGCAGGGGAGTGCGGATACGCAGTATTTT; V gene: TRBV20-1; clone size: .; J gene: TRBJ2-3; D gene: .
CDR3 protein: CASSPTGQGTHQPQHF; CDR3 DNA: TGCGCCAGCAGCCCCACCGGACAGGGAACACATCAGCCCCAGCATTTT; V gene: TRBV4-1; clone size: .; J gene: TRBJ1-5; D gene: TRBD1
CDR3 protein: CASRQVNTTYNEQFF; CDR3 DNA: TGTGCCAGCAGGCAGGTAAACACTACCTACAATGAGCAGTTCTTC; V gene: TRBV6-2/TRBV6-3; clone size: few; J gene: TRBJ2-1; D gene: .
CDR3 protein: CASSLSGGSQPQHF; CDR3 DNA: TGTGCCAGCAGCCTCTCGGGGGGTTCTCAGCCCCAGCATTTT; V gene: TRBV12-1; clone size: few; J gene: TRBJ1-5; D gene: .